Listed here are 19 T cell receptor beta chains from one sample, sequenced in a study of T cells in Graves' hyperthyroidism and ophthalmopathy. TCR beta CDR3 regions were amplified from RNA. HTBI primers were the set used in a first-round RT-PCR of the TCR CDR3. Each CDR3 protein is one row after TCRdb ran MiXCR on the multiplex PCR reads. Among about 360,000 distinct CDR3 sequences listed, approximately 15% were seen once. Material: blood. These receptors were obtained from a young man with Graves' hyperthyroidism that later progressed to Graves' ophthalmopathy.

The J gene is TRBJ1-2, the V gene TRBV6-1; D is undetermined. The CDR3 length is 14 residues. Germline lookup yields CDR1 MNHNS and CDR2 SASEGT. V shed 7 bases and J shed 0 bases, with 12 bases lying between them. The CDR3 DNA sequence: TGTGCCAGCAAAAACCGGGATACTAACTATGGCTACACCTTC. The encoded protein is CASKNRDTNYGYTF.

This clonotype was found many times. V is TRBV28 and J is TRBJ1-4; tentative D call: TRBD1 (5 bases). With 5 bases removed from V and 5 bases from J, the gap between germline ends came to 21 bases. Germline values: CDR1 MDHEN, CDR2 SYDVKM. The CDR3 totals 17 residues. Here the CDR3 DNA reads TGTGCCAGCAGTCCGACAGACAGTCTAAACCAAAATGAAAAACTGTTTTTT. Protein sequence: CASSPTDSLNQNEKLFF.

The chain employs TRBV4-2 and TRBJ1-5; D call uncertain. V lost 0 bases and J 6 bases, leaving 12 bases between the germline ends. Germline loops: CDR1 LGHNA, CDR2 YNFKEQ. The CDR3 is 15 residues long. The CDR3 protein is CASSQESRSGQPQHF. CDR3 DNA sequence: TGTGCCAGCAGCCAAGAGAGTCGTTCGGGTCAGCCCCAGCATTTT.

This clonotype was recorded many times. This chain links TRBV12-5 with TRBJ2-7, with unresolved D. CDR3 length: 12 amino acids. Germline V gene sequence: CDR1 LGHNT, CDR2 FRNRAP. The V end was cut by 2 bases, the J end by 4 bases, with 6 bases between. CDR3 nucleotide sequence: TGTGCTAGTGGTTTGTGGGCTTACGAGCAGTACTTC. Translated, it gives CASGLWAYEQYF. Looking up the rest from reference TRBV12-5 and TRBJ2-7 gives the full variable domain: DARVTQTPRHKVTEMGQEVTMRCQPILGHNTVFWYRQTMMQGLELLAYFRNRAPLDDSGMPKDRFSAEMPDATLATLKIQPSEPRDSAVYFCASGLWAYEQYFGPGTRLTVT.

This clonotype was counted a few times. The rearrangement joins TRBV18 to TRBJ2-4; 9 nucleotides line up with TRBD2. Germline-derived CDR1 and CDR2 are KGHSH and LQKENI. CDR3 length: 17 amino acids. V trimming: 0 bases; J trimming: 3 bases; junction bases outside the gene matches: 6. The CDR3 DNA follows: TGTGCCAGCTCACCACCCGGACTAGCGAACGGCAAAAACATTCAGTACTTC. Its translation: CASSPPGLANGKNIQYF.

In its sample, this clonotype was seen many times. V gene TRBV6-1 combines with J gene TRBJ2-7, with a possible D match to TRBD2 (6 bases). The CDR3 is 15 residues long. Trimming stripped 6 bases from V and 5 bases from J, with 20 bases between. Germline V gene lookup returns CDR1 MNHNS and CDR2 SASEGT. The CDR3 loop reads CASSPGWRASNEQYF. The CDR3 bases are TGTGCCAGCAGCCCCGGGTGGAGGGCGTCAAACGAGCAGTACTTC.

Concerning this clonotype: Just one base apart from a much larger clone, this may be a read error. CDR3 nucleotide sequence: TGCGCCGGCAGCTTGGCCGGGGATGGCTACACCTTC. This sequence encodes CAGSLAGDGYTF. The rearrangement links TRBV5-1 to TRBJ1-2; D is unresolved. Germline V CDR1 and CDR2: SGHRS, YFSETQ. This CDR3 spans 12 amino acids.

This clonotype was observed a few times. V usage is TRBV15 and J usage is TRBJ2-7, with 7 bases lining up with TRBD1. The CDR3 is 13 residues long. V lost 3 bases, J lost 3 bases, and 2 bases stayed unmatched. From germline, CDR1 is LNHNV and CDR2 YYDKDF (reference sequence). CDR3 region: CATSRGQRYEQYF. The DNA of the CDR3 is TGTGCCACCAGCAGGGGACAGCGCTACGAGCAGTACTTC.

The chain recombines TRBV7-6 with TRBJ2-5; D may match TRBD1 or TRBD2 (6 bases each). The CDR3 is 15 residues long. Germline assignment: CDR1 SGHVS and CDR2 FNYEAQ. Trimming took off 1 base at V and 7 bases at J, with 16 bases between the two ends. The CDR3 DNA follows: TGTGCCAGCAGCTTAGTGGGGGGCAGCGTCGGGACCCAGTACTTC. Translated: CASSLVGGSVGTQYF.

The table lists this clonotype with a few counts. The V call is TRBV6-1, the J call TRBJ2-7; 10 bases agree with TRBD1. Trimming at V came to 2 bases and at J to 6 bases, leaving 13 bases not matched to a gene. Germline values: CDR1 MNHNS, CDR2 SASEGT. The CDR3 is 17 residues long. The CDR3 here is CASSEYRAGTGDGEQYF. CDR3 DNA: TGTGCCAGCAGTGAATATAGGGCCGGGACAGGGGATGGCGAGCAGTACTTC.

This clonotype has more than one count but fewer than ten. This chain links TRBV7-3 with TRBJ2-5; a possible D gene is TRBD1 (6 bases). Germline V gene sequence: CDR1 SGHTA, CDR2 FQGTGA. The length of the CDR3 is 14 residues. V gave up 1 base and J gave up 4 bases, with 10 bases separating them. The chain's CDR3 is CASSLMAGAETQYF. Written as DNA, the CDR3 is TGTGCCAGCAGCTTAATGGCAGGGGCAGAGACCCAGTACTTC.

This clonotype was detected many times. This rearrangement joins TRBV18 to TRBJ2-7; TRBD1 is a possible D gene (7 bases). V lost 3 bases, J lost 5 bases, and 20 bases lay in between. Germline V gene lookup returns CDR1 KGHSH and CDR2 LQKENI. CDR3 length: 16 amino acids. CDR3 loop: CASSPPGVQGIDEQYF. As DNA, the CDR3 is TGTGCCAGCTCACCCCCGGGGGTACAGGGGATTGACGAGCAGTACTTC.

This clonotype was counted ten times or more. The V gene is TRBV6-2 or TRBV6-3, the J gene TRBJ2-2, with D perhaps assigned TRBD1 or TRBD2 (5 bases each). The CDR3 covers 15 residues. Germline-derived CDR1 and CDR2 are MNHEY and SVGEGT. The V end lost 0 bases, the J end lost 5 bases, and 10 bases lay between the germline ends. In DNA, the CDR3 is TGTGCCAGCAGTTACTCGGGCAGGGAGACCGGGGAGCTGTTTTTT. Its translation: CASSYSGRETGELFF.

This clonotype was seen ten or more times. This sequence joins TRBV6-7 and TRBJ1-5, with D perhaps TRBD1 (5 bases). TRBV6-7 is an ORF for which the function is uncertain. The CDR3 consists of 20 residues. V shed 0 bases and J shed 1 base, with 22 bases lying between them. The CDR3 loop is CASSYSAPRTPLHSNQPQHF. CDR3 DNA: TGTGCCAGCAGTTACTCGGCCCCGAGGACACCATTACACAGCAATCAGCCCCAGCATTTT.

Only a few counts were recorded for this clonotype. The chain recombines TRBV13 with TRBJ2-1; tentative D call: TRBD1 (5 bases). From germline, CDR1 is PRHDT and CDR2 FYEKMQ (reference sequence). The V gene lost 4 bases and the J gene lost 1 base, with 17 bases spanning the gap. The CDR3 runs 17 residues. CDR3 nucleotide sequence: TGTGCCAGCAGCTCCTCGATATTAGACAGATCCTACAATGAGCAGTTCTTC. Translated: CASSSSILDRSYNEQFF.

The J gene is TRBJ1-3, the V gene TRBV18; D gene ambiguous. V lost 6 bases and J 4 bases, leaving 10 bases between the germline ends. CDR3 length: 13 residues. Germline lookup yields CDR1 KGHSH and CDR2 LQKENI. This chain's CDR3 is CASSQAVGNTIYF. The CDR3 coding sequence is TGTGCCAGCTCCCAGGCAGTCGGAAACACCATATATTTT.

In this sample, this clonotype turned up many times. The chain employs TRBV28 and TRBJ1-2; the D gene is possibly TRBD1 (5 bases). CDR3 length: 13 residues. The V end was cut by 2 bases, the J end by 7 bases, with 11 bases between. Germline V gives CDR1 MDHEN, CDR2 SYDVKM. CDR3 sequence reads: CASSLPGIVGYTF. As DNA, the CDR3 is TGTGCCAGCAGTTTACCAGGGATCGTTGGCTACACCTTC.

This clonotype was observed at least ten times. This sequence joins TRBV2 and TRBJ2-7, with TRBD1 matching 7 bases. The CDR3 covers 17 residues. Unmatched junction bases numbered 8, after V lost 0 bases and J lost 0 bases. Germline assignment: CDR1 SNHLY and CDR2 FYNNEI. The CDR3 sequence: CASSEALLRDSSYEQYF. The DNA for the CDR3 is TGTGCCAGCAGTGAAGCGCTCCTACGGGACAGCTCCTACGAGCAGTACTTC.

The sample holds a few counts of this clonotype. The chain has TRBV10-3 and TRBJ2-2, with TRBD1 as a possible D gene (6 bases). The CDR3 is 18 amino acids. The V gene lost 5 bases and the J gene lost 0 bases, with 19 bases spanning the gap. CDR1 is ENHRY, CDR2 SYGVKD, per germline. The CDR3 spells CAISRGLTGGSNTGELFF. The CDR3 region has the DNA TGTGCCATCAGTCGGGGTCTGACAGGAGGTTCGAACACCGGGGAGCTGTTTTTT.